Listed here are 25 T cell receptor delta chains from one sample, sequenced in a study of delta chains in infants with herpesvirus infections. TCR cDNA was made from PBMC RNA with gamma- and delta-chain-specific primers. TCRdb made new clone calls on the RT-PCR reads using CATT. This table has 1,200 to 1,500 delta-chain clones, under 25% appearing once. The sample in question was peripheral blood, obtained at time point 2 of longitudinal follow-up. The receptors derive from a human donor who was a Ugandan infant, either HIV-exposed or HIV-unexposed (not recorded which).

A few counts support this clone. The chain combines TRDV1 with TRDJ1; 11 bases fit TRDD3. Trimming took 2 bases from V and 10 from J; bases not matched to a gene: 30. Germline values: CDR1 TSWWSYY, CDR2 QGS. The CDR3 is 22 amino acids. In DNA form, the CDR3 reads TGTGCTCTTGGGGAATCACTTCCTACTGAGGGTTTAAGGCTGGGGGATACTAGAGGACTCATCTTT. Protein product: CALGESLPTEGLRLGDTRGLIF.

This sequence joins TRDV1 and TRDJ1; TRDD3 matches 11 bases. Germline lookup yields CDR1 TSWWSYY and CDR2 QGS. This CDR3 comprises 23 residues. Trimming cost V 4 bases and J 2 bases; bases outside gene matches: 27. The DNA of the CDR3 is TGTGCTCTTGGGGCCCTGTCTTCCTTCCGTTCATACTGGGGGATAGGTTGGACCGATAAACTCATCTTT. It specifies CALGALSSFRSYWGIGWTDKLIF.

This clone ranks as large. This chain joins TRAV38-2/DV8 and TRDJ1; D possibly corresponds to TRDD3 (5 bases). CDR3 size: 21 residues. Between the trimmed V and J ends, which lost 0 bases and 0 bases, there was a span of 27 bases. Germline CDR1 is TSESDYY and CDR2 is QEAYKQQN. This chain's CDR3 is CAYRSEDSRPRGVLYTDKLIF. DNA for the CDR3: TGTGCTTATAGGAGCGAGGACTCCCGTCCCCGGGGGGTTCTGTACACCGATAAACTCATCTTT.

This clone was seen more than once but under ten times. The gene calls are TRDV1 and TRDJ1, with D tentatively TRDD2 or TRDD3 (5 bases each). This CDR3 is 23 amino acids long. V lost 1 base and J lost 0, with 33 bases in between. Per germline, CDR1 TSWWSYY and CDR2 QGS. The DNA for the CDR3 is TGTGCTCTTGGGGAACGTGGTCTTCCACGGGGAAGGAGGGATCGGGCGTACACCGATAAACTCATCTTT. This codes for CALGERGLPRGRRDRAYTDKLIF.

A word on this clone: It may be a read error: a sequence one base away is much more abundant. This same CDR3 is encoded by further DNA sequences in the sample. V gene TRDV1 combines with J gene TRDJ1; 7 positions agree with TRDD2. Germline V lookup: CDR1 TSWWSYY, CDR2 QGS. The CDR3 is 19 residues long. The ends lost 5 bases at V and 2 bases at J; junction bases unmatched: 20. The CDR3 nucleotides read TGTGCTCTTGGGACCCTTCCTGAATTTGGTTGGGGTTCTACCGATAAACTCATCTTT. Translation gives CALGTLPEFGWGSTDKLIF.

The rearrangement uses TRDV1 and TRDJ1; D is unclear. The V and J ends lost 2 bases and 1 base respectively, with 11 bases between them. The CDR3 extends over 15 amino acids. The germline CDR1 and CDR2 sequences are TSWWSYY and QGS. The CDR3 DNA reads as TGTGCTCTTGGGGAATCATTCGGAACCACCGATAAACTCATCTTT. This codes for CALGESFGTTDKLIF.

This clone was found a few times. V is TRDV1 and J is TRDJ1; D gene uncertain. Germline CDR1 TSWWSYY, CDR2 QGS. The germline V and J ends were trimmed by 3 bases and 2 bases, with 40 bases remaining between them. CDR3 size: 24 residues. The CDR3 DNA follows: TGTGCTCTTGGGGAGCCCAGATCTTCGCTATTTCGTAGGGCTCGGGTCCACGGAACCGATAAACTCATCTTT. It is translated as CALGEPRSSLFRRARVHGTDKLIF.

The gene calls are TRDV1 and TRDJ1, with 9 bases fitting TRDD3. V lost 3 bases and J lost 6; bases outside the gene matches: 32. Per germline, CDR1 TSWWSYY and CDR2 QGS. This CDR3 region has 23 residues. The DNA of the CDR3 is TGTGCTCTTGGGGACTTAGGGCGGTGGAATGAAGTGGGGGATAGAAGGGGCCACCATAAACTCATCTTT. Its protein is CALGDLGRWNEVGDRRGHHKLIF.

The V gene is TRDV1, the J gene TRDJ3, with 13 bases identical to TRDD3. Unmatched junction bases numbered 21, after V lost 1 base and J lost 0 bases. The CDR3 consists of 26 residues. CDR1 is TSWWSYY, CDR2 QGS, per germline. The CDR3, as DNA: TGTGCTCTTGGGGAACCGTCCAACCCATGTACTGGGGGATACGCAGACGGCTCCTGGGACACCCGACAGATGTTTTTC. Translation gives CALGEPSNPCTGGYADGSWDTRQMFF.

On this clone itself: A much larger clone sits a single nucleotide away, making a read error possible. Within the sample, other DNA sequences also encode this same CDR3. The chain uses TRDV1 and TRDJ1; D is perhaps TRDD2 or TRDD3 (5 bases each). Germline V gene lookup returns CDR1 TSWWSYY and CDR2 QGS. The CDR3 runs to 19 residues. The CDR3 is CALGELLLPVFLRTDKLIF. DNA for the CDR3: TGTGCTCTTGGGGAACTCCTTCTTCCCGTATTTCTCCGAACGGATAAGCTCATCTTT.

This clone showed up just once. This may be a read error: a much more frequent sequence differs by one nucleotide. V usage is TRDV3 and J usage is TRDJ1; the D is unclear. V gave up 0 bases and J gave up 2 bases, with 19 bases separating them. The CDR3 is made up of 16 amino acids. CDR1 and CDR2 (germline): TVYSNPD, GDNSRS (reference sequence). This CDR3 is CAFSLCSPVSTDKLIF. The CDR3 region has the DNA TGTGCCTTTAGCCTCTGCTCCCCGGTCTCGACCGATAAACTCATCTTT. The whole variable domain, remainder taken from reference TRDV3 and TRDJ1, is CDKVTQSSPDQTVASGSEVVLLCTYDTVYSNPDLFWYRIRPDYSFQFVFYGDNSRSEGADFTQGRFSVKHILTQKAFHLVISPVRTEDSATYYCAFSLCSPVSTDKLIFGKGTRVTVEP.

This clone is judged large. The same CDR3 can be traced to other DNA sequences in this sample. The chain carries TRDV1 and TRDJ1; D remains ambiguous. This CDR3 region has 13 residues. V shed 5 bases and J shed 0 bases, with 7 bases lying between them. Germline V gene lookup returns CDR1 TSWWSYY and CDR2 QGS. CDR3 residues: CALGRPNTDKLIF. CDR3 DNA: TGTGCTCTTGGGCGCCCTAACACCGATAAACTCATCTTT.

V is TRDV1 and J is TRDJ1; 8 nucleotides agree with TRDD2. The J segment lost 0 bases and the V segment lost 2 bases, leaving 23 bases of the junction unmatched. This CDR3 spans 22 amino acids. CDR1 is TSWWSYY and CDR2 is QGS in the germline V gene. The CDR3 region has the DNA TGTGCTCTTGGGGAATTCTTCCTACTGTCCGGGTCTAGTCTAGGGTACACCGATAAACTCATCTTT. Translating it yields CALGEFFLLSGSSLGYTDKLIF.

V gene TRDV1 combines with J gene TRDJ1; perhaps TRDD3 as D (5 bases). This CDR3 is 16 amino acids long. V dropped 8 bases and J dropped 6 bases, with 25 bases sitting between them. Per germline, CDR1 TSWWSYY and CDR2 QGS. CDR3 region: CALTPLGNRGSHKLIF. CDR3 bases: TGTGCTCTTACTCCCTTGGGAAACCGGGGGTCCCATAAACTCATCTTT.

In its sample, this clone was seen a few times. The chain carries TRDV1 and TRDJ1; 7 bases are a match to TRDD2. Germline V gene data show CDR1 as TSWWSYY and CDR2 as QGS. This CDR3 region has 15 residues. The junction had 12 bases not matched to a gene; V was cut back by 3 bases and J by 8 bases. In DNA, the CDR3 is TGTGCTCTTGGGGACCCCGCCTTCCTCCTCTTGAAACTCATCTTT. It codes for CALGDPAFLLLKLIF.

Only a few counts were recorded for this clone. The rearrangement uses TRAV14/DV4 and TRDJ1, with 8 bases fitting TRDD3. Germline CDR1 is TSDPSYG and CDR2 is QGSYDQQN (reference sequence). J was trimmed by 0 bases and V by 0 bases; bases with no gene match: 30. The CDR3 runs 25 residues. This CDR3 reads CAMREGFCLVHFFWGTNWYTDKLIF. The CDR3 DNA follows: TGTGCAATGAGAGAGGGTTTTTGCCTCGTCCATTTTTTCTGGGGGACTAATTGGTACACCGATAAACTCATCTTT.

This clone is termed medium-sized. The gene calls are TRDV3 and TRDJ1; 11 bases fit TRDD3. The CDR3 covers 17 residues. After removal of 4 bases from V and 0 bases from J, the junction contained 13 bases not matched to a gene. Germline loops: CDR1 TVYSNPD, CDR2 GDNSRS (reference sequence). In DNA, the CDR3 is TGTGCCTCTTCCCCCTGGGGGATACTTGTACACACCGATAAACTCATCTTT. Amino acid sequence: CASSPWGILVHTDKLIF. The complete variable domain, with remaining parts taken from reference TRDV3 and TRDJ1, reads CDKVTQSSPDQTVASGSEVVLLCTYDTVYSNPDLFWYRIRPDYSFQFVFYGDNSRSEGADFTQGRFSVKHILTQKAFHLVISPVRTEDSATYYCASSPWGILVHTDKLIFGKGTRVTVEP.

CDR3 sequence reads: CALGELAFLRGGTDKLIF. The CDR3 DNA reads TGTGCTCTTGGGGAACTGGCCTTCCTACGGGGGGGAACCGATAAACTCATCTTT. The J gene is TRDJ1, the V gene TRDV1; 9 bases match TRDD2. CDR1 is TSWWSYY, CDR2 QGS, per germline. The ends lost 0 bases at V and 2 bases at J; junction bases unmatched: 10. This CDR3 region has 18 residues.

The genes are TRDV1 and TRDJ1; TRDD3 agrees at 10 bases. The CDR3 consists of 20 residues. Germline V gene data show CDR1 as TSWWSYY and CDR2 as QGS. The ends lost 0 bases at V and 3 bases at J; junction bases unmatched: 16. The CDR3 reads CALGELSFLMVGDTADKLIF. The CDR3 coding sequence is TGTGCTCTTGGGGAACTCTCCTTCCTGATGGTGGGGGATACCGCCGATAAACTCATCTTT.

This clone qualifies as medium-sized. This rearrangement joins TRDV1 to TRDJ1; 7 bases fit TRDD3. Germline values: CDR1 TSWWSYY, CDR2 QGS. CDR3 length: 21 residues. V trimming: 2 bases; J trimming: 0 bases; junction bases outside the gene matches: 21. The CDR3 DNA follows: TGTGCTCTTGGGGAAGACACGCGGTCTACTGGGGAGACCCCTTACACCGATAAACTCATCTTT. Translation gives CALGEDTRSTGETPYTDKLIF.

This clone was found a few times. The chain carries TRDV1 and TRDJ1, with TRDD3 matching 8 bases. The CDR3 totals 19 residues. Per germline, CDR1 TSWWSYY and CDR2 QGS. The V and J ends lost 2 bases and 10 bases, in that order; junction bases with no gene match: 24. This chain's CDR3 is CALGEICFLTGDTPASLIF. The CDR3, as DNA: TGTGCTCTTGGGGAAATCTGTTTCCTAACCGGGGATACTCCTGCTTCACTCATCTTT.

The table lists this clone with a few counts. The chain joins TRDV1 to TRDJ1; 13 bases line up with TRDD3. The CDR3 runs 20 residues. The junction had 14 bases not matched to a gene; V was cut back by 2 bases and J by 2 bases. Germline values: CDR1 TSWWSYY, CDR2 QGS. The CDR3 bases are TGTGCTCTTGGGGAAGCGGACCGTACTGGGGGATACGTTGGGACCGATAAACTCATCTTT. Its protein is CALGEADRTGGYVGTDKLIF.

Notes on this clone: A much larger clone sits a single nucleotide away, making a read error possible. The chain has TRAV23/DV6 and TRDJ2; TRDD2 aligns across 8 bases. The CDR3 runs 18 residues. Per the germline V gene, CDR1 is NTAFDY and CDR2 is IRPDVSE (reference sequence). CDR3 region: CAVRPNSHRASYVSAVFF. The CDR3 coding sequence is TGTGCTGTGAGGCCTAATTCCCACCGAGCTTCCTACGTCTCGGCCGTCTTCTTT.

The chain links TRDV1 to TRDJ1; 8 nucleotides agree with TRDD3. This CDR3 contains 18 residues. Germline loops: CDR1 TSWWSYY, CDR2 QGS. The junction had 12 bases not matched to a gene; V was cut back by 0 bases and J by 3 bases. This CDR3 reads CALGELTWGRPVADKLIF. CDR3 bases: TGTGCTCTTGGGGAACTAACCTGGGGGAGACCTGTAGCCGATAAACTCATCTTT.

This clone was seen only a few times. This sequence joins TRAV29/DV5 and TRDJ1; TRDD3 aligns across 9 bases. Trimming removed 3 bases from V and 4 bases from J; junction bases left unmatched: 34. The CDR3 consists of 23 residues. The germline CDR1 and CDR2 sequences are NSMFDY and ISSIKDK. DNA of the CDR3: TGTGCAGCAAATCGTGTACACGTTCCATACGGGATACCGCCTGGGGGATCAGGCGATAAACTCATCTTT. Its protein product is CAANRVHVPYGIPPGGSGDKLIF.